The 22 T cell receptor beta chains listed next were all sequenced from one sample in a study of identical twins. TCRdb reprocessed the 5' RACE reads with MiXCR, giving one entry per CDR3 protein. Seen here are hundreds of thousands of distinct CDR3 sequences, just under 9.5% observed once, and the top ten hold approximately 7%. The same specimen was also included in a second study, on yellow fever vaccine responses in identical twins.

The sample consisted of CD8+ T cells sorted from blood. These receptors all stem from a woman younger than 35 in good health.

CDR3 protein: CASSPTSPRNEQYF. Written as DNA, the CDR3 is TGTGCCAGCAGCCCGACTAGCCCCCGTAACGAGCAGTACTTC. The gene calls are TRBV21-1 and TRBJ2-7; the table assigns TRBD2, which was not confirmed against the DNA. TRBV21-1 represents a pseudogene. CDR3 length equals 14 residues.

V usage is TRBV7-9 and J usage is TRBJ1-2; D unclear. The CDR3 extends over 14 amino acids. Deletions cut 0 bases from V and 4 bases from J, with 9 bases between. Germline-derived CDR1 and CDR2 are SEHNR and FQNEAQ (reference sequence). CDR3 in amino acids: CASSLAPAPYGYTF. DNA of the CDR3: TGTGCCAGCAGCTTAGCCCCGGCCCCCTATGGCTACACCTTC. Looking up the rest from reference TRBV7-9 and TRBJ1-2 gives the full variable domain: DTGVSQNPRHKITKRGQNVTFRCDPISEHNRLYWYRQTLGQGPEFLTYFQNEAQLEKSRLLSDRFSAERPKGSFSTLEIQRTEQGDSAMYLCASSLAPAPYGYTFGSGTRLTVV.

This clonotype was recorded a few times. The J gene is TRBJ1-1, the V gene TRBV2; D remains ambiguous. Trimming took 2 bases from V and 5 from J, leaving 9 bases between them. The CDR3 consists of 13 residues. Per germline, CDR1 SNHLY and CDR2 FYNNEI. CDR3 protein: CASSELAGTEAFF. The CDR3 bases are TGTGCCAGCAGTGAACTCGCCGGGACTGAAGCTTTCTTT.

This clonotype occurred many times. The chain links TRBV9 to TRBJ1-5, with 7 nucleotides matching TRBD1. Looked up from germline, CDR1 is SGDLS and CDR2 is YYNGEE. V lost 4 bases, J lost 4 bases, and 11 bases stayed unmatched. This CDR3 has 16 amino acids. The CDR3 region is CASSTYNRGRNQPQHF. The CDR3, as DNA: TGTGCCAGCAGCACCTACAACAGGGGAAGGAATCAGCCCCAGCATTTT.

This clonotype was seen at least ten times. The chain is built from TRBV12-3 or TRBV12-4 and TRBJ2-1; D may be TRBD1 (6 bases). There are 16 residues in the CDR3. V lost 4 bases and J 2 bases, leaving 15 bases between the germline ends. CDR3 nucleotides: TGTGCCAGCAGTTCAAACACAGGGCCCCCCTACAATGAGCAGTTCTTC. Translated, it gives CASSSNTGPPYNEQFF.

This chain uses TRBV5-1 with TRBJ2-3, with 9 positions matching TRBD1. After removal of 3 bases from V and 0 bases from J, the junction contained 2 bases not matched to a gene. Germline V gives CDR1 SGHRS, CDR2 YFSETQ. The CDR3 runs 15 residues. The CDR3 DNA sequence: TGCGCCAGCAGCTGGACAGGGGATAGCACAGATACGCAGTATTTT. As protein: CASSWTGDSTDTQYF. Full variable domain (rest looked up from reference TRBV5-1 and TRBJ2-3): KAGVTQTPRYLIKTRGQQVTLSCSPISGHRSVSWYQQTPGQGLQFLFEYFSETQRNKGNFPGRFSGRQFSNSRSEMNVSTLELGDSALYLCASSWTGDSTDTQYFGPGTRLTVL.

This clonotype showed up many times. V usage is TRBV6-2 or TRBV6-3 and J usage is TRBJ2-1, with 8 bases that match TRBD1. Germline values: CDR1 MNHEY, CDR2 SVGEGT. With 2 bases clipped from V and 3 bases from J, the junction kept 9 bases outside the gene matches. CDR3 length equals 17 residues. CDR3 coding DNA: TGTGCCAGCAGTTACACCTACAGGGGGTTTGACTACAATGAGCAGTTCTTC. As protein: CASSYTYRGFDYNEQFF.

Here the CDR3 reads CASSSGATLYEQYF. CDR3 coding DNA: TGTGCCAGCAGCTCCGGGGCCACCCTTTACGAGCAGTACTTC. The chain joins TRBV7-2 to TRBJ2-7, with D perhaps matching TRBD1 or TRBD2 (5 bases each). The CDR3 is made up of 14 amino acids. The V and J ends lost 4 bases and 4 bases respectively, with 14 bases between them. Germline loops: CDR1 SGHTA, CDR2 FQGNSA.

V usage is TRBV19 and J usage is TRBJ2-1; no firm D call. The germline CDR1 and CDR2 sequences are LNHDA and SQIVND (reference sequence). The V gene lost 4 bases and the J gene lost 7 bases, with 11 bases spanning the gap. The CDR3 loop spans 13 amino acids. CDR3 DNA sequence: TGTGCCAGTAGTAGTCGCCCGGCTAATGAGCAGTTCTTC. Translated, it gives CASSSRPANEQFF.

This clonotype has at least ten counts. The chain uses TRBV4-3 and TRBJ1-1, with D unclear. CDR3 length equals 13 residues. Per germline, CDR1 LGHNA and CDR2 YSLEER. V dropped 4 bases and J dropped 3 bases, with 9 bases sitting between them. This CDR3 reads CASSRFQHTEAFF. The CDR3 DNA reads TGCGCCAGCAGCCGATTTCAACACACTGAAGCTTTCTTT.

The chain has TRBV4-1 and TRBJ2-7, with 7 bases identical to TRBD2. The CDR3 has 14 amino acids. V shed 4 bases and J 2 bases; nucleotides not matched to a gene: 5. CDR1 is MGHRA and CDR2 is YSYEKL in the germline V gene. The chain's CDR3 is CASSPLSGAYEQYF. The DNA for the CDR3 is TGCGCCAGCAGCCCCCTGAGCGGGGCCTACGAGCAGTACTTC.

This clonotype was detected a few times. V usage is TRBV6-2 or TRBV6-3 and J usage is TRBJ2-1, with a tentative D call TRBD2 (6 bases). The germline gives CDR1 MNHEY, CDR2 SVGEGT. This CDR3 region has 16 residues. Trimming removed 3 bases at V and 4 bases at J, with 16 bases between. DNA of the CDR3: TGTGCCAGCAGTTATCCACTAGCAATCTCATACAATGAGCAGTTCTTC. Translating it yields CASSYPLAISYNEQFF.

The rearrangement joins TRBV9 to TRBJ2-6; TRBD1 matches at 9 bases. The CDR3 is 18 amino acids. Trimming at V came to 1 base and at J to 4 bases, leaving 9 bases not matched to a gene. Germline V gene data show CDR1 as SGDLS and CDR2 as YYNGEE. CDR3 nucleotide sequence: TGTGCCAGCAGCGTACCAAGGGGACAGGGCTCCGGGGCCAACGTCCTGACTTTC. It codes for CASSVPRGQGSGANVLTF.

This clonotype turned up a few times. This chain uses TRBV6-1 with TRBJ2-7; 10 bases fit TRBD1. V lost 6 bases and J lost 6; bases outside the gene matches: 8. The CDR3 loop spans 14 amino acids. Germline assignment: CDR1 MNHNS and CDR2 SASEGT. The CDR3 loop reads CASSDDRGRREQYF. CDR3 coding DNA: TGTGCCAGCAGCGACGACAGGGGGCGCCGCGAGCAGTACTTC.

This rearrangement joins TRBV4-3 to TRBJ1-6; no firm D call. The length of the CDR3 is 17 residues. Trimming took off 0 bases at V and 0 bases at J, with 9 bases between the two ends. CDR1 is LGHNA and CDR2 is YSLEER in the germline V gene. This chain's CDR3 is CASSQETVSSYNSPLHF. CDR3 sequence (DNA): TGCGCCAGCAGCCAAGAAACGGTGTCCTCCTATAATTCACCCCTCCACTTT.

This clonotype appeared a few times. CDR3 coding DNA: TGTGCCAGCAGATCACGGACAGGGGGCATCAATGAGCAGTTCTTC. Translating it yields CASRSRTGGINEQFF. This sequence joins TRBV6-1 and TRBJ2-1, with TRBD1 matching 11 bases. Germline lookup yields CDR1 MNHNS and CDR2 SASEGT. This CDR3 region has 15 residues. V was pared by 6 bases and J by 6 bases, with 7 bases of the junction left unmatched.

This clonotype was found many times. The rearrangement links TRBV28 to TRBJ2-1, with D possibly matching TRBD1 (6 bases). The CDR3 contains 16 residues. The V gene lost 7 bases and the J gene lost 0 bases, with 16 bases spanning the gap. Per the germline V gene, CDR1 is MDHEN and CDR2 is SYDVKM. DNA of the CDR3: TGTGCCAGCAAATTCCCCGGGACATCCTCCTACAATGAGCAGTTCTTC. Amino acid sequence: CASKFPGTSSYNEQFF.

This clonotype appeared a few times. The rearrangement links TRBV28 to TRBJ1-5; D possibly corresponds to TRBD1 (6 bases). The germline V gene encodes CDR1 MDHEN and CDR2 SYDVKM. This CDR3 has 19 amino acids. V lost 3 bases to trimming and J lost 2 bases, with 23 bases between them. The CDR3 sequence is CASSFPPGRGAGRNQPQHF. In DNA form, the CDR3 reads TGTGCCAGCAGTTTCCCTCCGGGCAGGGGCGCGGGGCGCAATCAGCCCCAGCATTTT.

This clonotype came up many times. The chain couples TRBV12-3 or TRBV12-4 to TRBJ2-3, with D unclear. The CDR3 extends over 13 amino acids. The germline V and J ends were trimmed by 5 bases and 5 bases, with 11 bases remaining between them. CDR3 coding DNA: TGTGCCAGCAGTACCCGACATATAGATACGCAGTATTTT. The encoded protein is CASSTRHIDTQYF.

The V gene is TRBV6-4, the J gene TRBJ2-3; TRBD1 or TRBD2 may be the D gene (6 bases each). This CDR3 region has 16 residues. The germline V gene encodes CDR1 MRHNA and CDR2 SNTAGT. The V and J ends lost 0 bases and 1 base respectively, with 11 bases between them. Written as DNA, the CDR3 is TGTGCCAGCAGTGACTCGAGGGGGGCCGGCACAGATACGCAGTATTTT. The encoded protein is CASSDSRGAGTDTQYF.

This clonotype was counted only a few times. The chain carries TRBV7-9 and TRBJ2-7; D call uncertain. Between the trimmed V and J ends, which lost 3 bases and 5 bases, there was a span of 8 bases. This CDR3 contains 12 residues. CDR1 is SEHNR and CDR2 is FQNEAQ in the germline V gene (reference sequence). CDR3 coding DNA: TGTGCCAGCAGCTTCCCAGGTGACGAGCAGTACTTC. Amino acids: CASSFPGDEQYF.

This clonotype has at least ten counts. One end of the junction varies from germline; a read error may be responsible. The CDR3 loop reads CASSLANGEQFF. Written as DNA, the CDR3 is TGTGCCAGCAGTCTAGCAAATGGTGAGCAGTTCTTC. The chain uses TRBV12-3 or TRBV12-4 and TRBJ2-1, with TRBD2 as a possible D gene (5 bases). The CDR3 contains 12 residues.